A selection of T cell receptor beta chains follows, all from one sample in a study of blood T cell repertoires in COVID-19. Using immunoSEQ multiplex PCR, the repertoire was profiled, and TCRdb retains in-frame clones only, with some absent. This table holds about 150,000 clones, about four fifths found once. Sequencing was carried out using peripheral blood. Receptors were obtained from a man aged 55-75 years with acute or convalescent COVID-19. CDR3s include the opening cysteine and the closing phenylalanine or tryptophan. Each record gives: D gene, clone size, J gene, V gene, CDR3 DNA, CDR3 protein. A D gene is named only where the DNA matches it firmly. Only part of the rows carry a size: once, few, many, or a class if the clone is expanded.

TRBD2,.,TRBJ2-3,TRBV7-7,TGTGCCAGCAGCCCAACTAGCGGGGGATCAGATACGCAGTATTTT,CASSPTSGGSDTQYF
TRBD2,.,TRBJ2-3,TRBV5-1,TGCGCCAGCACTAGCGGGGTCTCAGATACGCAGTATTTT,CASTSGVSDTQYF
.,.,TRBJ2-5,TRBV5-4,TGTGCCAGCAGCTCGAGGGCGGCGGAGACCCAGTACTTC,CASSSRAAETQYF
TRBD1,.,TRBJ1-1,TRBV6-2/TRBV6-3,TGTGCCAGCAGTTCCCCGGGACAGGGGCATATGAACACTGAAGCTTTCTTT,CASSSPGQGHMNTEAFF
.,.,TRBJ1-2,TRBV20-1,TGCAGTGCTAGAGGTCCGGTGGACACCTTC,CSARGPVDTF
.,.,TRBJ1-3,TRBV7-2,TGTGCCAGCACCACAGGGAGAGGAAACACCATATATTTT,CASTTGRGNTIYF
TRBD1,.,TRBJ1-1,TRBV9,TGTGCCAGCAGCCCGGGGACAGGAGACACTGAAGCTTTCTTT,CASSPGTGDTEAFF
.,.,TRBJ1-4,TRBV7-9,TGTGCCAGCAGCGTTAGGACGGGGGCAACTAATGAAAAACTGTTTTTT,CASSVRTGATNEKLFF
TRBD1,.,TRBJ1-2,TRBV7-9,TGTGCCAGCAGCTCCGCTGGGGGACAGGGAGTCGGTGGCTACACCTTC,CASSSAGGQGVGGYTF
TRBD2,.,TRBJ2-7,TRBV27,TGTGCCAGCAGGATCGGGACTAGTCCCTACGAGCAGTACTTC,CASRIGTSPYEQYF
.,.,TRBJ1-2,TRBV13,TGTGCCAGCAGCCCAGCGGCTCGACATGGCTACACCTTC,CASSPAARHGYTF
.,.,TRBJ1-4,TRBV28,TGTGCCAGTCGGGAGCAGGGTAATGAAAAACTGTTTTTT,CASREQGNEKLFF
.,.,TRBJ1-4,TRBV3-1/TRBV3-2,TGTGCCAGCAGCTGGACTCCGGGGACTAATGAAAAACTGTTTTTT,CASSWTPGTNEKLFF
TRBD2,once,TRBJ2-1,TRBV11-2,TGTGCCAGCAGCCGTGTTAGCGGGAAATACAATGAGCAGTTCTTC,CASSRVSGKYNEQFF
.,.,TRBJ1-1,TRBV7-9,TGTGCCAGCAGCCGGGGGAGCACTGAAGCTTTCTTT,CASSRGSTEAFF
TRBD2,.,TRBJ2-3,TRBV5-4,TGTGCCAGCAGCGCGGGGGGGGTAGCAGCAGATACGCAGTATTTT,CASSAGGVAADTQYF
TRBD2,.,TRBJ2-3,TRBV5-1,TGCGCCAGCAGGCCACCGGGACTACCCACAGATACGCAGTATTTT,CASRPPGLPTDTQYF
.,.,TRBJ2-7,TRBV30,TGTGCCTGGAGTCGCTCCAGGTCCTACGAGCAGTACTTC,CAWSRSRSYEQYF
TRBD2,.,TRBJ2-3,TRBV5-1,TGCGCCAGCAGCGGGGGGGTTCCCACAGATACGCAGTATTTT,CASSGGVPTDTQYF
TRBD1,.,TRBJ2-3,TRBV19,TGTGCCAGTAGCCACCGGGACAGCAACACAGATACGCAGTATTTT,CASSHRDSNTDTQYF
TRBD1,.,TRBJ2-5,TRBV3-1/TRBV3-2,TGTGCCAGCAGCCAAGATAAGACAGGGGGTGGCGAGACCCAGTACTTC,CASSQDKTGGGETQYF
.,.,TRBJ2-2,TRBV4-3,TGCGCCAGCAGCCAAGATCTCTCCGTATCGAACACCGGGGAGCTGTTTTTT,CASSQDLSVSNTGELFF
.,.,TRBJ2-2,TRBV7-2,TGTGCCAGCAGCTTAGGCGGAGCGAACACCGGGGAGCTGTTTTTT,CASSLGGANTGELFF
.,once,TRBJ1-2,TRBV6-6,TGTGCCAGCAGTTTACCCAGGGATCCCTATGGCTACACCTTC,CASSLPRDPYGYTF
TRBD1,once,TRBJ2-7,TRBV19,TGTGCCAGTAGCACAGGGGGCGCAAGCTCCTACGAGCAGTACTTC,CASSTGGASSYEQYF
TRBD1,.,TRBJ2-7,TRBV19,TGTGCCAGTAGTGCCCCGGGACAGGGGCGGTACGAGCAGTACTTC,CASSAPGQGRYEQYF
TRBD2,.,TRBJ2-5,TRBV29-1,TGCAGCGTTGTACCTCGGACTAGCGGGATGGGAGAGACCCAGTACTTC,CSVVPRTSGMGETQYF
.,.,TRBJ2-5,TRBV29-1,TGCAGCGTTGACCGGGAAAAGTCGGGAGAGACCCAGTACTTC,CSVDREKSGETQYF
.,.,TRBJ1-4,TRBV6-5,TGTGCCAGCGTGGGACTCATTGATGGGGAAAAACTGTTTTTT,CASVGLIDGEKLFF
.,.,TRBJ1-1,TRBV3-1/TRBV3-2,TGTGCCAGCAGCCAAGCGGGATCAGTCGACACTGAAGCTTTCTTT,CASSQAGSVDTEAFF
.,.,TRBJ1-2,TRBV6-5,TGTGCCAGCAGTTACTCTCTGGGCGGGATGAGAGGCTACACCTTC,CASSYSLGGMRGYTF